This T cell receptor (beta chain) came from a study of blood T cell repertoires in COVID-19. Per the study methods: Amplification from reference gene primers served as the basis for estimated nucleated cell counts. Libraries were prepared by immunoSEQ multiplex PCR; TCRdb keeps only in-frame clonotypes and omits some of them. The DNA was the basis for D and trimming; V, J and clone size are from that table. The table shows more than 250,000 clones, with about 90% occurring only once. This clone was seen a single time. Unmatched junction bases numbered 7, after V lost 1 base and J lost 5 bases. CDR1 KGHSH and CDR2 LQKENI come from the germline V gene. The CDR3 contains 15 residues.

Sequenced sample: peripheral blood. The clonotype comes from a woman aged 50 to 60 with COVID-19, enrolled during active disease. The V and J genes are TRBV18 and TRBJ1-2; 7 bases agree with TRBD1. CDR3: CASSPRSGGNYGYTF. The CDR3 DNA follows: TGTGCCAGCTCACCACGGTCAGGGGGTAATTATGGCTACACCTTC.